Sequencing of this T cell receptor beta chain was carried out in a study of blood T cell repertoires in COVID-19. Background on the study: Material from acute and convalescent COVID-19 was sourced from the United States, Italy and Spain.

Authors' methods: Reference gene primer amplification in the assay estimated nucleated cell counts. TCRdb keeps only in-frame clones here, not all; method: immunoSEQ multiplex PCR. Clonal size and the V and J genes are those of that table, whereas D and trimming came from the DNA. The sample holds about 280,000 clones; roughly 85% are singletons and the top ten take more than 4.5%. Sequenced material: peripheral blood. This TCR came from a man in his forties or fifties with active or convalescent COVID-19.

CDR3 region: CASSTVTGELFF. The CDR3 region has the DNA TGTGCCAGCAGTACAGTCACCGGGGAGCTGTTTTTT. The gene calls are TRBV6-5 and TRBJ2-2, with D uncertain. CDR1 and CDR2 (germline): MNHEY, SVGAGI. CDR3 size: 12 residues. With 5 bases removed from V and 4 bases from J, the gap between germline ends came to 5 bases.